This T cell receptor (beta chain) comes out of a study of cytomegalovirus exposure and HLA in healthy donors. About the study: HLA-typed donors were the source of tens of millions of unique TCRs held in an early data release. Study-wide results and caveats: Sequencing likely produced, as an artifact, a cluster of highly shared sequence variants. Some TCR beta chains (around 160 of them) were listed as cytomegalovirus-associated. Researchers reportedly found TCR beta sequences accurately predicted most subjects' HLA-A and HLA-B alleles.

Trimming pared 3 bases from V and 6 bases from J, leaving 15 bases between. Germline CDR1 SGHVS, CDR2 FNYEAQ. The CDR3 is 15 residues long. The sample holds one count of this clone. Its target is not known. PCR amplification relied on 60 Vbeta primers (plus 13 Jbeta primers). TCRdb keeps only in-frame clones here, not all; method: immunoSEQ multiplex PCR. Of 120,000 to 150,000 clones listed, 72% are singletons. The source material was PBMCs. The TCR originated in a middle-aged man in good health and CMV-seronegative. The rearrangement joins TRBV7-6 to TRBJ1-5; D is perhaps TRBD1 (6 bases). CDR3 amino acids: CASSLGGGAGQPQHF. Written as DNA, the CDR3 is TGTGCCAGCAGCTTGGGGGGGGGCGCGGGTCAGCCCCAGCATTTT. The variable domain in full, with the rest retrieved from reference TRBV7-6 and TRBJ1-5, is GAGVSQSPRYKVTKRGQDVALRCDPISGHVSLYWYRQALGQGPEFLTYFNYEAQQDKSGLPNDRFSAERPEGSISTLTIQRTEQRDSAMYRCASSLGGGAGQPQHFGDGTRLSIL.